This T cell receptor (beta chain) was identified in a study of T-cell reconstitution after alpha-beta-depleted transplantation in children. Remarks on this clonotype: Its antigen is still unknown.

The authors prepared the TCRbeta library with unique molecular identifiers. One entry per CDR3 protein, called by TCRdb with MiXCR from the PCR reads. The data show about 47,000 distinct CDR3 sequences, 52% seen once. The study, taken as a whole, reports: Day-60 TCRbeta diversity that was high in some patients was derived from surviving recipient T cells and thymic progenitors.

Trimming took off 3 bases at V and 2 bases at J, with 4 bases between the two ends. In germline, CDR1 is DFQATT, CDR2 SNEGSKA (reference sequence). This CDR3 spans 11 amino acids. The sample here was peripheral blood, taken before TCRalphabeta/CD19-depleted stem cell transplant. The receptor was derived from a boy younger than two with SCID, due to receive a stem cell transplant. The chain uses TRBV20-1 and TRBJ1-1; D unresolved. CDR3 sequence: CSARENTEAFF. CDR3 nucleotides: TGCAGTGCTAGGGAAAACACTGAAGCTTTCTTT.